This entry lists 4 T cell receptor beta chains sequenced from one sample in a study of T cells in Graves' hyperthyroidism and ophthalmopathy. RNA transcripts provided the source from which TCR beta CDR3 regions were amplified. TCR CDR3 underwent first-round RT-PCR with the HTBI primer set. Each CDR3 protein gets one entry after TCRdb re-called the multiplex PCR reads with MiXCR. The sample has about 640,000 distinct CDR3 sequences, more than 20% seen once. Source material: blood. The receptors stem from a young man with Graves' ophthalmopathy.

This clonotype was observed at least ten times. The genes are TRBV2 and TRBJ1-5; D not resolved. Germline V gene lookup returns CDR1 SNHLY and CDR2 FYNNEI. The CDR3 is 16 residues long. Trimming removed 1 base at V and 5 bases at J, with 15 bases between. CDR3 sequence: CASSEVGEVDYQPQHF. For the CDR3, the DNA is TGTGCCAGCAGTGAAGTCGGGGAGGTCGATTATCAGCCCCAGCATTTT.

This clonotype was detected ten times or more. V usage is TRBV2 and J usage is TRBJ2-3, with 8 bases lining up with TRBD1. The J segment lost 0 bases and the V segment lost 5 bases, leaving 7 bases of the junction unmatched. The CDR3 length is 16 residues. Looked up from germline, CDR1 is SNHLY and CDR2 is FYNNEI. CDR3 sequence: CASSYGQGTSTDTQYF. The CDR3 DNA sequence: TGTGCCAGCAGTTACGGACAGGGCACTAGCACAGATACGCAGTATTTT.

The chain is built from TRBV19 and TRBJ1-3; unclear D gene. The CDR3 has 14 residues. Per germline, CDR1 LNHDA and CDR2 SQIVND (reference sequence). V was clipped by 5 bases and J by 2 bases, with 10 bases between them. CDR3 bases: TGTGCCAGTAGTCGGACCGTGACTGGAAACACCATATATTTT. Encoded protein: CASSRTVTGNTIYF.

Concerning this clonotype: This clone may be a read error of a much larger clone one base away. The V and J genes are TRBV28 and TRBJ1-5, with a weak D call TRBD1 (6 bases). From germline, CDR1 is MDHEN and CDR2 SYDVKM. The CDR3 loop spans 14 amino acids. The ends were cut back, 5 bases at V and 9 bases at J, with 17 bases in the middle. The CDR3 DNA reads TGTGCCAGCAGTCGGGCCAGGGGTCGTGGGCCCCAGCATTTT. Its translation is CASSRARGRGPQHF.